This T cell receptor (beta chain) was captured by sequencing in a study of cytomegalovirus exposure and HLA in healthy donors. The PCR had 60 Vbeta and 13 Jbeta primers. The protocol was immunoSEQ multiplex PCR, while the TCRdb copy is restricted to in-frame clones and leaves out a portion. Counted here are roughly 100,000 clones, 76% occurring once; the ten biggest clones make up around 5%. Per the germline V gene, CDR1 is SGHNT and CDR2 is YENEEA. V was trimmed by 0 bases and J by 9 bases, leaving 6 bases between them. This CDR3 has 12 amino acids. The rearrangement joins TRBV11-3 to TRBJ2-1; D call uncertain. Sequencing was performed on PBMCs. This receptor was taken from a woman under 30 in good health and CMV-seropositive. The CDR3 DNA follows: TGTGCCAGCAGCTTAGAGGGCTTTGAGCAGTTCTTC. Translated: CASSLEGFEQFF.